This T cell receptor beta chain appears in the sequencing data of a study of T cell repertoires in cytomegalovirus infection. Germline CDR1 is MDHEN and CDR2 is SYDVKM. The CDR3 extends over 20 amino acids. V shed 3 bases and J shed 3 bases, with 27 bases lying between them. Each CDR3 protein gets one entry after TCRdb re-called the reads with MiXCR. The data hold 100,000 to 150,000 distinct CDR3 sequences, with approximately 9.2% observed a single time. This chain uses TRBV28 with TRBJ2-1, with D perhaps TRBD1 (5 bases). The receptor was derived from a human donor in good health (CMV status not recorded). Some clones in this sample may be carry-over from other donors' samples. Material for sequencing was PBMCs. This CDR3 reads CASSLFVSAAGRGIYNEQFF. The CDR3 region has the DNA TGTGCCAGCAGTTTGTTTGTGTCTGCAGCCGGAAGGGGAATCTACAATGAGCAGTTCTTC.